This T cell receptor beta chain was retrieved from a study of T cells in Graves' hyperthyroidism and ophthalmopathy. RNA transcripts yielded amplified TCR beta CDR3 regions. With the HTBI primer set, the TCR CDR3 went through a first round of RT-PCR. TCRdb itself ran the multiplex PCR reads through MiXCR, one entry per CDR3 protein. The profile shows about 200,000 distinct CDR3 sequences, around 16% of them singletons. The CDR3 is 17 amino acids. V shed 1 base and J 0 bases; nucleotides not matched to a gene: 4. The V gene's germline CDR1 is GTSNPN and CDR2 SVGIG (reference sequence). This clonotype was seen more than once but under ten times. Its antigen is currently unknown. Study-wide results and caveats: Before onset, ophthalmopathy was predicted by the model a median approximately 6.5 months earlier.

The sequence was collected from a woman between 45 and 65 years old with Graves' hyperthyroidism. Sequenced input: blood. The V and J genes are TRBV30 and TRBJ2-3; TRBD2 aligns across 13 bases. The CDR3, as DNA: TGTGCCTGGAGTGGAACTAGCGGGAGGGGAAGCACAGATACGCAGTATTTT. It translates to CAWSGTSGRGSTDTQYF.